The 9 T cell receptor beta chains below were found in one sample sequenced in a study of CD8 T cells in ankylosing spondylitis. TCRdb ran MiXCR on the 5' RACE reads and lists one entry per CDR3 protein. The table includes 700,000 or so distinct CDR3 sequences, roughly 20% detected once. These receptors are not linked to any known antigen. Findings and limits, study-wide: Among TCR beta sequences, a motif of eight or nine highly homologous variants appeared characteristic of ankylosing spondylitis blood.

The specimen was blood, either unsorted or a sorted T cell fraction (not recorded which). These receptors were obtained from a male donor with ankylosing spondylitis.

The genes are TRBV7-2 and TRBJ1-2; D not resolved. This CDR3 is built from 14 residues. CDR1 is SGHTA and CDR2 is FQGNSA in the germline V gene. V was trimmed by 7 bases and J by 4 bases, leaving 16 bases between them. The CDR3 coding sequence is TGTGCCAGCACCCCCGGGCCGGGCATCTATGGCTACACCTTC. It yields the protein CASTPGPGIYGYTF.

This clonotype was counted a few times. At one of its ends the junction is not consistent with the germline gene, which may arise from a read error. The chain couples TRBV7-2 to TRBJ2-1, with 12 bases fitting TRBD2. The V gene's germline CDR1 is SGHTA and CDR2 FQGNSA. The CDR3 has 16 residues. The CDR3 sequence: CASSWTSGTSDNEQFF. CDR3 nucleotides: TGTGCCAGCAGCTGGACTAGCGGGACCTCCGACAATGAGCAGTTCTTC.

This clonotype was seen repeatedly, ten times or more. The CDR3 region is CSVERPLMTEAFF. The CDR3 coding sequence is TGCAGCGTTGAACGCCCGTTAATGACTGAAGCTTTCTTT. This chain uses TRBV29-1 with TRBJ1-1; the D is unclear. Trimming removed 2 bases at V and 5 bases at J, with 12 bases between. The CDR3 covers 13 residues. Germline values: CDR1 SQVTM, CDR2 ANQGSEA.

There are a few counts of this clonotype. CDR3 loop: CASSVAPQVNTGELFF. The CDR3 DNA follows: TGTGCCAGCAGCGTAGCACCCCAGGTGAACACCGGGGAGCTGTTTTTT. The chain is built from TRBV9 and TRBJ2-2; no definite D call. CDR3 length: 16 amino acids. The V end lost 0 bases, the J end lost 1 base, and 10 bases lay between the germline ends. CDR1 and CDR2 from the germline V gene are SGDLS and YYNGEE.

V and J are TRBV28 and TRBJ2-7; TRBD2 agrees at 7 bases. V gave up 5 bases and J gave up 4 bases; unmatched junction bases: 20. Per the germline V gene, CDR1 is MDHEN and CDR2 is SYDVKM. The CDR3 loop spans 18 amino acids. CDR3 DNA sequence: TGTGCCAGCAGTCCCTACCCTTGGGAGGGAGAGGTTGATTACGAGCAGTACTTC. This gives the protein CASSPYPWEGEVDYEQYF.

This clonotype was detected a few times. The chain uses TRBV24-1 and TRBJ2-5; 10 bases align to TRBD1. Unmatched junction bases numbered 4, after V lost 4 bases and J lost 0 bases. This CDR3 contains 16 residues. CDR1 and CDR2 (germline): KGHDR, SFDVKD. The DNA of the CDR3 is TGTGCCACCAGTGACCCGGGACAGGGGCACCAAGAGACCCAGTACTTC. It translates to CATSDPGQGHQETQYF.

The chain has TRBV20-1 and TRBJ2-5; TRBD2 aligns across 11 bases. Per germline, CDR1 DFQATT and CDR2 SNEGSKA (reference sequence). This CDR3 comprises 13 residues. V shed 4 bases and J 5 bases; nucleotides not matched to a gene: 3. The DNA of the CDR3 is TGCAGTGCTATAGCGGGAGGGCGGGAGACCCAGTACTTC. The encoded protein is CSAIAGGRETQYF.

This clonotype occurred many times. The V gene is TRBV20-1, the J gene TRBJ2-7; D might be TRBD1 or TRBD2, each matching 5 bases. Trimming stripped 6 bases from V and 5 bases from J, with 20 bases between. The CDR3 spans 14 residues. The germline V gene has CDR1 DFQATT and CDR2 SNEGSKA (reference sequence). The CDR3 DNA follows: TGCAGTGCACCCCGGGGCCCAAGCCTACACGAGCAGTACTTC. Translation: CSAPRGPSLHEQYF.

V usage is TRBV6-1 and J usage is TRBJ2-1; possible D gene TRBD1, 5 bases. Germline values: CDR1 MNHNS, CDR2 SASEGT. This CDR3 comprises 15 residues. Trimming took off 5 bases at V and 0 bases at J, with 11 bases between the two ends. The CDR3 sequence: CASSQTVSSYNEQFF. CDR3 in DNA: TGTGCCAGCAGTCAGACAGTAAGCTCCTACAATGAGCAGTTCTTC.